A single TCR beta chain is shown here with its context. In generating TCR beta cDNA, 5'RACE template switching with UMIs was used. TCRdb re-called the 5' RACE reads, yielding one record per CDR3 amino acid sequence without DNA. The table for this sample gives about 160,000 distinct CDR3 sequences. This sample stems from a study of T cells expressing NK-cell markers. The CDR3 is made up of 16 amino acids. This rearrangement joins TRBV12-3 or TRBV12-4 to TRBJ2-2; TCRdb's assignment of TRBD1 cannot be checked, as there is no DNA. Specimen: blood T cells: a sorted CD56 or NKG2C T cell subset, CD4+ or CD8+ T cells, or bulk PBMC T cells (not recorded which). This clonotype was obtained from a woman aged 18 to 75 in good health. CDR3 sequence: CASSTGTGRNTGELFF.